This passage covers 20 T cell receptor beta chains from one sample sequenced in a study of technical replicates of blood from four donors. This table comes from immunoSEQ multiplex PCR, and its TCRdb copy is limited to in-frame clones, with some not included. The sample lists 80,000 to 95,000 clones, about 96% occurring once. Sequenced material: T cells isolated from PBMCs. The receptor source for this set is a human donor in good health.

The chain couples TRBV4-1 to TRBJ2-1, with D hard to call. Looked up from germline, CDR1 is MGHRA and CDR2 is YSYEKL. This CDR3 region has 13 residues. V lost 0 bases and J 4 bases, leaving 4 bases between the germline ends. The CDR3 DNA sequence: TGCGCCAGCAGCCAAGAACAGTACAATGAGCAGTTCTTC. It translates to CASSQEQYNEQFF.

The chain combines TRBV7-9 with TRBJ2-3, with 14 positions matching TRBD2. The V and J ends lost 4 bases and 3 bases, in that order; junction bases with no gene match: 0. Germline CDR1 SEHNR, CDR2 FQNEAQ (reference sequence). The CDR3 consists of 15 residues. The CDR3 loop is CASSWTSGRTDTQYF. CDR3 nucleotides: TGTGCCAGCAGCTGGACTAGCGGGAGGACAGATACGCAGTATTTT.

The chain links TRBV19 to TRBJ2-7, with D uncertain. The germline V gene encodes CDR1 LNHDA and CDR2 SQIVND (reference sequence). V lost 1 base, J lost 5 bases, and 9 bases lay in between. The CDR3 contains 13 residues. The CDR3 nucleotides are TGTGCCAGTAGTATAGGGATCAGGAACGAGCAGTACTTC. Protein sequence: CASSIGIRNEQYF.

This clone was seen once. The chain has TRBV9 and TRBJ2-1, with 11 bases identical to TRBD2. The CDR3 is 15 amino acids. Germline loops: CDR1 SGDLS, CDR2 YYNGEE. V was clipped by 0 bases and J by 5 bases; unmatched bases: 1. The CDR3 protein is CASSVGLAGNNEQFF. Written as DNA, the CDR3 is TGTGCCAGCAGCGTAGGACTAGCGGGGAACAATGAGCAGTTCTTC.

This chain links TRBV7-9 with TRBJ2-7; 10 bases fit TRBD2. CDR1 is SEHNR, CDR2 FQNEAQ, per germline (reference sequence). The ends lost 8 bases at V and 0 bases at J; junction bases unmatched: 7. CDR3 size: 15 residues. The chain's CDR3 is CASLGSSGSSYEQYF. Here the CDR3 DNA reads TGTGCCAGCCTAGGGTCTAGCGGGAGCTCCTACGAGCAGTACTTC.

The rearrangement links TRBV30 to TRBJ2-2; the match to TRBD1 covers 9 bases. The CDR3 length is 13 residues. Per germline, CDR1 GTSNPN and CDR2 SVGIG (reference sequence). J lost 5 bases, V lost 4 bases, and 2 bases had no gene match. In nucleotides, the CDR3 is TGTGCCTGGACGGACAGGGGAACCGGGGAGCTGTTTTTT. It codes for CAWTDRGTGELFF.

V is TRBV4-2 and J is TRBJ2-1; 7 bases fit TRBD2. From germline, CDR1 is LGHNA and CDR2 YNFKEQ. The CDR3 has 16 amino acids. The junction had 10 bases not matched to a gene; V was cut back by 4 bases and J by 4 bases. The CDR3 spells CASSLGLADHYNEQFF. The CDR3 DNA follows: TGTGCCAGCAGCCTGGGGCTAGCGGACCATTACAATGAGCAGTTCTTC.

The V call is TRBV2, the J call TRBJ2-2; possibly TRBD1 for D (6 bases). Germline CDR1 SNHLY, CDR2 FYNNEI. The CDR3 has 14 amino acids. Trimming left V 6 bases short and J 3 bases short, with 11 bases between. CDR3 nucleotide sequence: TGTGCCAGCAGCCCAGACAGGTACACCGGGGAGCTGTTTTTT. Protein: CASSPDRYTGELFF.

This sequence joins TRBV28 and TRBJ2-2; D gene unclear. The CDR3 consists of 13 residues. Germline values: CDR1 MDHEN, CDR2 SYDVKM. The germline V and J ends were trimmed by 7 bases and 2 bases, with 8 bases remaining between them. The CDR3 sequence: CASNQLNTGELFF. In DNA form, the CDR3 reads TGTGCCAGCAATCAGTTAAACACCGGGGAGCTGTTTTTT. The variable domain in full, completed from reference TRBV28 and TRBJ2-2, reads DVKVTQSSRYLVKRTGEKVFLECVQDMDHENMFWYRQDPGLGLRLIYFSYDVKMKEKGDIPEGYSVSREKKERFSLILESASTNQTSMYLCASNQLNTGELFFGEGSRLTVL.

This chain connects TRBV6-4 to TRBJ2-1; 13 bases agree with TRBD2. The germline V gene encodes CDR1 MRHNA and CDR2 SNTAGT. J was trimmed by 16 bases and V by 6 bases; bases with no gene match: 18. The CDR3 runs to 16 residues. In DNA, the CDR3 is TGTGCCAGCAGGCACCACATACCGGGACTAGCGGGACACGATTTCTTC. It encodes CASRHHIPGLAGHDFF.

This rearrangement joins TRBV27 to TRBJ2-3; possible D gene TRBD1, 5 bases. Germline CDR1 is MNHEY and CDR2 is SMNVEV (reference sequence). Trimming pared 8 bases from V and 5 bases from J, leaving 11 bases between. The CDR3 runs to 12 residues. CDR3 loop: CASSKGRDTQYF. CDR3 bases: TGTGCCAGCTCCAAGGGGCGAGATACGCAGTATTTT.

V is TRBV5-1 and J is TRBJ2-3, with 11 bases that match TRBD2. CDR1 is SGHRS and CDR2 is YFSETQ in the germline V gene. The CDR3 sequence is 16 residues long. Trimming at V came to 4 bases and at J to 6 bases, leaving 10 bases not matched to a gene. In nucleotides, the CDR3 is TGCGCCAGCAGCAGGGGACTAGCGGCACTTCCCGATACGCAGTATTTT. Protein sequence: CASSRGLAALPDTQYF. The full variable domain, with the rest looked up from reference TRBV5-1 and TRBJ2-3, is KAGVTQTPRYLIKTRGQQVTLSCSPISGHRSVSWYQQTPGQGLQFLFEYFSETQRNKGNFPGRFSGRQFSNSRSEMNVSTLELGDSALYLCASSRGLAALPDTQYFGPGTRLTVL.

This chain uses TRBV30 with TRBJ2-7; D unclear. Germline V gives CDR1 GTSNPN, CDR2 SVGIG (reference sequence). The length of the CDR3 is 10 residues. Trimming removed 1 base at V and 6 bases at J, with 4 bases between. The chain's CDR3 is CAWSGSEQYF. The CDR3 nucleotides are TGTGCCTGGAGTGGGAGCGAGCAGTACTTC.

This clone showed up just a few times. This chain uses TRBV15 with TRBJ2-5; 14 bases map to TRBD2. The CDR3 contains 16 residues. Germline V gene sequence: CDR1 LNHNV, CDR2 YYDKDF (reference sequence). The V and J ends lost 0 bases and 4 bases, in that order; junction bases with no gene match: 1. CDR3: CATSRDGTSGRETQYF. DNA for the CDR3: TGTGCCACCAGCAGAGATGGGACTAGCGGGAGAGAGACCCAGTACTTC. Together with reference TRBV15 and TRBJ2-5, the CDR3 gives the full variable domain: DAMVIQNPRYQVTQFGKPVTLSCSQTLNHNVMYWYQQKSSQAPKLLFHYYDKDFNNEADTPDNFQSRRPNTSFCFLDIRSPGLGDTAMYLCATSRDGTSGRETQYFGPGTRLLVL.

This chain connects TRBV6-5 to TRBJ1-1, with 7 bases matching TRBD1. With V trimmed by 5 bases and J by 0 bases, 3 bases remained unmatched. CDR1 is MNHEY and CDR2 is SVGAGI in the germline V gene. This CDR3 spans 14 amino acids. The CDR3 nucleotides are TGTGCCAGCAGTAGAACAGGGGTGAACACTGAAGCTTTCTTT. This gives the protein CASSRTGVNTEAFF.

The V gene is TRBV5-1, the J gene TRBJ1-2, with 8 nucleotides matching TRBD1. J was trimmed by 4 bases and V by 5 bases; bases with no gene match: 13. The germline gives CDR1 SGHRS, CDR2 YFSETQ. The CDR3 consists of 16 residues. CDR3 bases: TGCGCCAGCAGAAAGATGACAGGGGAACGAACCTATGGCTACACCTTC. Protein: CASRKMTGERTYGYTF.

This clone was observed once. The gene calls are TRBV6-6 and TRBJ1-2; D is possibly TRBD1 (6 bases). The CDR3 loop spans 12 amino acids. V lost 7 bases to trimming and J lost 8 bases, with 14 bases between them. Germline CDR1 reads MNHNY; CDR2 reads SVGAGI (reference sequence). The CDR3 is CASTLLGGGYTF. CDR3 DNA: TGTGCCAGCACCCTCCTAGGGGGAGGCTACACCTTC.

This chain uses TRBV28 with TRBJ2-5, with TRBD1 as a possible D gene (6 bases). Trimming shortened V by 5 bases and J by 2 bases, and 15 bases separated the two germline ends. The CDR3 covers 15 residues. The germline gives CDR1 MDHEN, CDR2 SYDVKM. CDR3 loop: CASSLSPQGQETQYF. In DNA, the CDR3 is TGTGCCAGCAGTCTATCCCCCCAGGGGCAAGAGACCCAGTACTTC.

In this sample, this clone turned up once. This chain joins TRBV7-8 and TRBJ2-1, with D possibly TRBD2 on 6 matching bases. V was cut by 5 bases and J by 3 bases, with 20 bases left in between. The CDR3 spans 17 residues. Germline CDR1 and CDR2: SGHVS and FQNEAQ. The CDR3 protein is CASSPPLGVGGYNEQFF. The CDR3, as DNA: TGTGCCAGCAGCCCCCCGTTGGGCGTCGGGGGCTACAATGAGCAGTTCTTC. Supplemented by reference TRBV7-8 and TRBJ2-1, the full variable domain reads GAGVSQSPRYKVAKRGQDVALRCDPISGHVSLFWYQQALGQGPEFLTYFQNEAQLDKSGLPSDRFFAERPEGSVSTLKIQRTQQEDSAVYLCASSPPLGVGGYNEQFFGPGTRLTVL.

The rearrangement links TRBV2 to TRBJ1-1, with D perhaps TRBD1 (5 bases). The V end lost 2 bases, the J end lost 3 bases, and 13 bases lay between the germline ends. The CDR3 consists of 15 residues. Germline assignment: CDR1 SNHLY and CDR2 FYNNEI. The CDR3 sequence: CASSEFRDLHTEAFF. CDR3 DNA: TGTGCCAGCAGTGAATTTCGGGACTTGCACACTGAAGCTTTCTTT.